This T cell receptor beta chain originates from a study of blood T cells in healthy people across ages. Study-wide results and limits: One million T cells yielded diversity estimates that were considered underestimates. Whereas aged donors had fewer naive CD4+ cells, long-lived donors had more of them and higher diversity. Older age coincided with a roughly linear decline in TCR beta diversity per million T cells.

Each sample yielded at least 6 micrograms of PBMC total RNA. With a J-beta primer mix and a sample-barcoded 5' primer, a second PCR ran about 7 to 12 cycles. MiXCR, applied by TCRdb to the 5' RACE reads, yields one record per CDR3 protein. The sample records hundreds of thousands of distinct CDR3 sequences, 40% to 50% being singletons. This CDR3 has 16 amino acids. Between the trimmed V and J ends, which lost 2 bases and 3 bases, there was a span of 15 bases. Germline V gene data show CDR1 as MNHEY and CDR2 as SVGEGT. Comment on this clonotype: No antigen is known for it.

This receptor was obtained from a man aged 55 to 70 in good health. V usage is TRBV6-2 or TRBV6-3 and J usage is TRBJ2-3; D is unclear. Sequenced input: blood. The CDR3 bases are TGTGCCAGCAGTTACCCGAGAGAGCCTCGAACAGATACGCAGTATTTT. This encodes CASSYPREPRTDTQYF.